This T cell receptor (beta chain) was captured in a study of blood T cells in healthy people across ages. Using a J-beta primer mix together with a sample-barcoded 5' primer, a second PCR was run for 7 to 11 cycles. MiXCR, run by TCRdb on the 5' RACE reads, gives a single entry per CDR3 protein. The sample has fewer than 700,000 distinct CDR3 sequences, around 50% seen once. Details on this clonotype: The antigen is undetermined.

Findings of the study overall: Using unsorted PBMCs precluded a conclusive naive versus antigen-experienced comparison.

The study drew donors from healthy Caucasian individuals in Russia aged about 6 to 95. PBMCs, at least 6.5 million per sample, were isolated. The source is a man older than 75 in good health. Sequenced sample: blood.

The CDR3 nucleotides are TGCGCCAGCAGCCAATCCCCCGGGACCCCCAACTATGGCTACACCTTC. Its translation is CASSQSPGTPNYGYTF. This chain joins TRBV4-3 and TRBJ1-2; D may be TRBD1 (5 bases). Trimming took 2 bases from V and 2 from J, leaving 15 bases between them. This CDR3 has 16 residues. Germline V gene lookup returns CDR1 LGHNA and CDR2 YSLEER.